This TCR beta chain is drawn from a study of T cell changes during pregnancy in multiple sclerosis. Germline-derived CDR1 and CDR2 are KGHSH and LQKENI. The CDR3 totals 11 residues. Between the trimmed V and J ends, which lost 3 bases and 8 bases, there was a span of 5 bases. Sequencing was performed with immunoSEQ multiplex PCR; in TCRdb, only in-frame clones are kept and a portion is missing. Here the sample spans tens of thousands of clones, about 85% being singletons. This TCR came from a female donor with multiple sclerosis, enrolled in a pregnancy study. Here the sequenced sample was peripheral blood, taken before pregnancy. V and J are TRBV18 and TRBJ2-1; D is ambiguous. As DNA, the CDR3 is TGTGCCAGCTCACCCCGGGATGAGCAGTTCTTC. As protein: CASSPRDEQFF. Variable domain in full (rest from reference TRBV18 and TRBJ2-1): NAGVMQNPRHLVRRRGQEARLRCSPMKGHSHVYWYRQLPEEGLKFMVYLQKENIIDESGMPKERFSAEFPKEGPSILRIQQVVRGDSAAYFCASSPRDEQFFGPGTRLTVL.